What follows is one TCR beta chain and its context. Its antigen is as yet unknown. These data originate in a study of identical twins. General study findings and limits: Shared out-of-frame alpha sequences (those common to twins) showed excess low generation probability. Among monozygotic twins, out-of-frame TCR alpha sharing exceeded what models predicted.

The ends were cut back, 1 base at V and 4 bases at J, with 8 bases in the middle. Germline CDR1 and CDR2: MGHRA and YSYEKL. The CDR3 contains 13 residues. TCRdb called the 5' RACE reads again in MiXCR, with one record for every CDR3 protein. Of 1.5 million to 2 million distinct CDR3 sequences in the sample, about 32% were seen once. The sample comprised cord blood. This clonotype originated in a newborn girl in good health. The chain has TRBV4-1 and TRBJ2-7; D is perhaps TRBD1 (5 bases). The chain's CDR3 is CASSQAQEYEQYF. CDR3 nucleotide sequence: TGCGCCAGCAGCCAAGCACAGGAGTACGAGCAGTACTTC.